Below, 13 T cell receptor beta chains from the same sample are listed, as sequenced in a study of blood T cells in healthy people across ages. The use of a sample-barcoded 5' primer and a J-beta primer mix characterized a second PCR of roughly 7 to 12 cycles. From the 5' RACE reads, TCRdb called clonotypes with MiXCR, one entry per CDR3 protein. The table has about 1,500,000 distinct CDR3 sequences, 28% seen once. Sequenced input: blood. These receptors came from a young woman in good health.

The gene calls are TRBV9 and TRBJ2-4, with D uncertain. Looked up from germline, CDR1 is SGDLS and CDR2 is YYNGEE. CDR3 length equals 14 residues. Trimming took off 0 bases at V and 13 bases at J, with 17 bases between the two ends. CDR3 DNA sequence: TGTGCCAGCAGCGTAGCTGGGCTTAGTAATGAGCAGTACTTC. Translating gives CASSVAGLSNEQYF.

Points on this clonotype: Being one base from a much bigger clone, this may be a read error. The gene calls are TRBV20-1 and TRBJ2-1; weak D call: TRBD2 (5 bases). The J call may be faulty, since TRBJ2-7 better matches the DNA end. Germline V gene sequence: CDR1 DFQATT, CDR2 SNEGSKA (reference sequence). This CDR3 is built from 15 residues. The CDR3, as DNA: TGCAGTGCTAGTGGAGCGGAACGGACCTACAATGAGCAGTACTTC. Protein: CSASGAERTYNEQYF.

This clonotype was detected only once. One junction end disagrees with the germline gene, perhaps due to a read error. J is TRBJ1-1 and V is TRBV18; D unresolved. The CDR3 is 12 amino acids. Germline CDR1 and CDR2: KGHSH and LQKENI. Here the CDR3 reads CASLPPVKEAFF. CDR3 bases: TGTGCCAGCTTACCACCGGTGAAAGAAGCTTTCTTT.

This clonotype was seen repeatedly, ten times or more. This chain connects TRBV12-3 or TRBV12-4 to TRBJ2-1; a weak D match, TRBD1 (6 bases). V lost 7 bases and J 6 bases, leaving 13 bases between the germline ends. CDR3 size: 13 residues. DNA for the CDR3: TGTGCCAGCACCCCTGGCAGGGGCAATGAGCAGTTCTTC. This encodes CASTPGRGNEQFF.

This clonotype has just a few counts. The chain employs TRBV3-1 and TRBJ2-3; a weak D match, TRBD2 (6 bases). Germline V gives CDR1 LGHDT, CDR2 YNNKEL (reference sequence). This CDR3 is 16 amino acids long. V was cut by 0 bases and J by 0 bases, with 10 bases left in between. CDR3 bases: TGTGCCAGCAGCCAAGATTCGGGACTCAGCACAGATACGCAGTATTTT. Translating gives CASSQDSGLSTDTQYF.

This clonotype was recorded a few times. The chain is built from TRBV4-1 and TRBJ2-3; D not certain. The CDR3 extends over 12 amino acids. From germline, CDR1 is MGHRA and CDR2 YSYEKL. Trimming took 1 base from V and 12 from J, leaving 11 bases between them. CDR3 sequence: CASSQVASQQYF. In DNA, the CDR3 is TGCGCCAGCAGCCAAGTCGCGAGCCAACAGTATTTT.

Many counts were recorded for this clonotype. V is TRBV4-1 and J is TRBJ2-3; D gene unclear. CDR1 and CDR2 from the germline V gene are MGHRA and YSYEKL. Trimming took off 4 bases at V and 4 bases at J, with 9 bases between the two ends. The CDR3 runs to 13 residues. The CDR3 nucleotides read TGCGCCAGCAGCCCGCGGCTGGCAGATACGCAGTATTTT. It codes for CASSPRLADTQYF.

This chain links TRBV28 with TRBJ2-5, with TRBD2 as a possible D gene (6 bases). The CDR3 runs 13 residues. Germline V CDR1 and CDR2: MDHEN, SYDVKM. Between the trimmed V and J ends, which lost 7 bases and 5 bases, there was a span of 14 bases. The CDR3 nucleotides read TGTGCCAGCAACGGCGGGGTTATCGAGACCCAGTACTTC. Its protein is CASNGGVIETQYF.

V is TRBV7-9 and J is TRBJ1-6; no firm D call. The V gene's germline CDR1 is SEHNR and CDR2 FQNEAQ (reference sequence). This CDR3 has 16 residues. The V end was cut by 5 bases, the J end by 0 bases, with 11 bases between. The CDR3 DNA reads as TGTGCCAGCAGCCAAGATGCGGGCTCCTATAATTCACCCCTCCACTTT. Translated: CASSQDAGSYNSPLHF.

The chain employs TRBV20-1 and TRBJ1-4; D gene uncertain. There are 11 residues in the CDR3. V was trimmed by 6 bases and J by 3 bases, leaving 5 bases between them. CDR1 is DFQATT and CDR2 is SNEGSKA in the germline V gene (reference sequence). CDR3 region: CSAVPNEKLFF. The DNA for the CDR3 is TGCAGTGCAGTGCCTAATGAAAAACTGTTTTTT.

The chain recombines TRBV20-1 with TRBJ1-1, with D uncertain. Trimming removed 5 bases from V and 7 bases from J, with 20 bases in between. The CDR3 has 14 amino acids. Germline V gene data show CDR1 as DFQATT and CDR2 as SNEGSKA (reference sequence). This CDR3 is CSASTRRSSFEAFF. The CDR3 DNA reads TGCAGTGCTTCTACGCGAAGGAGCTCCTTTGAAGCTTTCTTT.

This clonotype was seen only a few times. This chain uses TRBV2 with TRBJ1-5; D unclear. Germline V CDR1 and CDR2: SNHLY, FYNNEI. V shed 4 bases and J shed 1 base, with 8 bases lying between them. The CDR3 length is 14 residues. The CDR3: CASSGQESNQPQHF. CDR3 DNA: TGTGCCAGCAGTGGGCAGGAAAGCAATCAGCCCCAGCATTTT.

About this clonotype itself: A much larger clone sits a single nucleotide away, making a read error possible. This rearrangement joins TRBV7-6 to TRBJ2-1, with 7 bases that match TRBD1. CDR1 is SGHVS and CDR2 is FNYEAQ in the germline V gene. The CDR3 totals 13 residues. The CDR3: CASSYRGSNGQFF. The CDR3 DNA reads TGTGCCAGCAGCTACAGGGGTTCCAATGGGCAGTTCTTC.